The 26 T cell receptor beta chains listed next were all sequenced from one sample in a study of blood T cells in healthy people across ages. Through a sample-barcoded 5' primer and a J-beta primer mix, a second PCR was run for roughly 7 to 12 cycles. TCRdb reprocessed the 5' RACE reads with MiXCR, giving one entry per CDR3 protein. The repertoire includes roughly 900,000 distinct CDR3 sequences, around 30% of them detected once, and about 18% sits in the top ten. The sample consisted of blood. Receptors were obtained from a woman aged 80 or over in good health.

This clonotype was seen many times. The genes are TRBV20-1 and TRBJ1-2, with a weak D call TRBD1 (5 bases). This CDR3 is built from 12 residues. Germline V gene sequence: CDR1 DFQATT, CDR2 SNEGSKA (reference sequence). The CDR3: CRAPSQGYGYTF. The CDR3 coding sequence is TGCAGGGCGCCCTCTCAGGGCTATGGCTACACCTTC.

About this clonotype itself: At one end the junction does not follow the germline gene, possibly because of a read error. The V call is TRBV12-3 or TRBV12-4, the J call TRBJ2-3; maybe TRBD2 (7 bases). CDR3 size: 14 residues. This CDR3 reads CASRRGASTDTEYF. As DNA, the CDR3 is TGTGCCAGCCGACGGGGGGCATCAACAGATACGGAGTATTTT.

This clonotype was detected a few times. J is TRBJ1-4 and V is TRBV14; 7 positions match TRBD1. V trimming: 4 bases; J trimming: 14 bases; junction bases outside the gene matches: 7. The CDR3 extends over 12 amino acids. Germline V gene data show CDR1 as SGHDN and CDR2 as FVKESK. The CDR3 here is CASSPQGGSLFF. The CDR3 coding sequence is TGTGCCAGCAGCCCGCAGGGGGGAAGTCTGTTTTTT.

The chain couples TRBV6-6 to TRBJ2-7; TRBD1 is a possible D gene (5 bases). The germline CDR1 and CDR2 sequences are MNHNY and SVGAGI (reference sequence). CDR3 length: 17 residues. Trimming removed 0 bases at V and 2 bases at J, with 17 bases between. CDR3 in DNA: TGTGCCAGCAGTTACTCGAATTCAGGGTTCATTCCCTACGAGCAGTACTTC. Translated: CASSYSNSGFIPYEQYF.

This clonotype was picked up many times. The chain uses TRBV7-9 and TRBJ1-2, with D unclear. The V end lost 2 bases, the J end lost 5 bases, and 12 bases lay between the germline ends. The CDR3 has 14 amino acids. The germline CDR1 and CDR2 sequences are SEHNR and FQNEAQ (reference sequence). The CDR3 bases are TGTGCCAGCAGCTTATCGGCAGTTACTTATGGCTACACCTTC. Translated, it gives CASSLSAVTYGYTF. The whole variable domain, filled in from reference TRBV7-9 and TRBJ1-2, reads DTGVSQNPRHKITKRGQNVTFRCDPISEHNRLYWYRQTLGQGPEFLTYFQNEAQLEKSRLLSDRFSAERPKGSFSTLEIQRTEQGDSAMYLCASSLSAVTYGYTFGSGTRLTVV.

This clonotype has ten or more counts. V usage is TRBV7-2 and J usage is TRBJ1-2, with 7 bases aligning to TRBD1. Trimming took 3 bases from V and 4 from J; bases not matched to a gene: 8. Per the germline V gene, CDR1 is SGHTA and CDR2 is FQGNSA. CDR3 length: 15 residues. The CDR3 here is CASSFRQGVLYGYTF. The CDR3 nucleotides are TGTGCCAGCAGCTTCAGACAGGGTGTGCTCTATGGCTACACCTTC.

CDR3: CASSVLGSRPTGELFF. The CDR3 DNA sequence: TGTGCCAGCAGCGTACTGGGGAGCAGACCGACCGGGGAGCTGTTTTTT. J is TRBJ2-2 and V is TRBV11-2; TRBD2 is a possible D gene (5 bases). CDR1 is SGHAT and CDR2 is FQNNGV in the germline V gene. V dropped 5 bases and J dropped 5 bases, with 18 bases sitting between them. CDR3 size: 16 residues. The variable domain in full, completed from reference TRBV11-2 and TRBJ2-2, reads EAGVAQSPRYKIIEKRQSVAFWCNPISGHATLYWYQQILGQGPKLLIQFQNNGVVDDSQLPKDRFSAERLKGVDSTLKIQPAKLEDSAVYLCASSVLGSRPTGELFFGEGSRLTVL.

The gene calls are TRBV20-1 and TRBJ1-6, with 9 bases identical to TRBD1. The germline gives CDR1 DFQATT, CDR2 SNEGSKA (reference sequence). V gave up 0 bases and J gave up 0 bases; unmatched junction bases: 9. The CDR3 contains 19 residues. The CDR3 protein is CSARERGQGSGSYNSPLHF. CDR3 bases: TGCAGTGCTAGAGAGAGAGGACAGGGGTCCGGCTCCTATAATTCACCCCTCCACTTT.

As concerns this clonotype: Just one base apart from a much larger clone, this may be a read error. The chain uses TRBV6-5 and TRBJ2-3, with 9 bases matching TRBD2. The CDR3 is 17 amino acids. V shed 4 bases and J 10 bases; nucleotides not matched to a gene: 18. Germline values: CDR1 MNHEY, CDR2 SVGAGI. CDR3 bases: TGTGCCAGCAGTTCCGGGGGACCAGCGGGGGGCCGGTCGTCGCAGTATTTT. As protein: CASSSGGPAGGRSSQYF.

The chain is built from TRBV30 and TRBJ2-1; tentatively, D is TRBD1 or TRBD2 (5 bases each). The V end was cut by 3 bases, the J end by 9 bases, with 21 bases between. Germline CDR1 is GTSNPN and CDR2 is SVGIG (reference sequence). The CDR3 is 15 residues long. CDR3 coding DNA: TGTGCCTGGAGATACCGGGACCTCCCTCGGGGTGAGCAGTTCTTC. As protein: CAWRYRDLPRGEQFF. Based on the CDR3 plus reference TRBV30 and TRBJ2-1, the full variable domain is SQTIHQWPATLVQPVGSPLSLECTVEGTSNPNLYWYRQAAGRGLQLLFYSVGIGQISSEVPQNLSASRPQDRQFILSSKKLLLSDSGFYLCAWRYRDLPRGEQFFGPGTRLTVL.

This clonotype was observed at least ten times. The chain employs TRBV7-9 and TRBJ2-1, with D possibly being TRBD1 (6 bases). Trimming cost V 0 bases and J 5 bases, with 8 bases left between them. The CDR3 contains 14 residues. Germline V gene data show CDR1 as SEHNR and CDR2 as FQNEAQ (reference sequence). The DNA of the CDR3 is TGTGCCAGCAGCTTAGCGGGGACAAACAATGAGCAGTTCTTC. Residues: CASSLAGTNNEQFF.

This chain uses TRBV3-1 with TRBJ2-2; no reliable D call. This CDR3 has 17 residues. Germline V gene sequence: CDR1 LGHDT, CDR2 YNNKEL (reference sequence). V was pared by 1 base and J by 0 bases, with 12 bases between. The DNA for the CDR3 is TGTGCCAGCAGCCAAGCGAAACCCGCGCCGAACACCGGGGAGCTGTTTTTT. Its protein product is CASSQAKPAPNTGELFF. Complete variable domain (other parts from reference TRBV3-1 and TRBJ2-2): DTAVSQTPKYLVTQMGNDKSIKCEQNLGHDTMYWYKQDSKKFLKIMFSYNNKELIINETVPNRFSPKSPDKAHLNLHINSLELGDSAVYFCASSQAKPAPNTGELFFGEGSRLTVL.

The gene calls are TRBV30 and TRBJ2-1, with D perhaps matching TRBD2 (6 bases). The J call is doubtful: the DNA matches TRBJ2-7 better. Germline lookup yields CDR1 GTSNPN and CDR2 SVGIG (reference sequence). The length of the CDR3 is 14 residues. The CDR3 coding sequence is TGTGCCTGGAGTGGACTAGTGGGGAACAATGAGCAGTACTTC. Its protein is CAWSGLVGNNEQYF.

This clonotype was observed a few times. The chain is built from TRBV20-1 and TRBJ2-2; the match to TRBD2 covers 8 bases. Trimming cost V 2 bases and J 1 base; bases outside gene matches: 3. The CDR3 runs 15 residues. Germline assignment: CDR1 DFQATT and CDR2 SNEGSKA (reference sequence). The DNA of the CDR3 is TGCAGTGCTAGATTCCTAGCGGGGAACACCGGGGAGCTGTTTTTT. It is translated as CSARFLAGNTGELFF.

This clonotype showed up many times. The rearrangement links TRBV7-2 to TRBJ1-5; D is unresolved. Per the germline V gene, CDR1 is SGHTA and CDR2 is FQGNSA. Trimming stripped 1 base from V and 10 bases from J, with 8 bases between. There are 12 residues in the CDR3. CDR3 protein: CASSLEYGPQHF. Written as DNA, the CDR3 is TGTGCCAGCAGCTTAGAGTACGGTCCCCAGCATTTT.

The chain is built from TRBV12-3 or TRBV12-4 and TRBJ1-2; D might be TRBD1 (6 bases). This CDR3 comprises 16 residues. Between the trimmed V and J ends, which lost 1 base and 6 bases, there was a span of 18 bases. The DNA of the CDR3 is TGTGCCAGCAGTTTAGTTGGCACAGGGAGGAGGCATGGCTACACCTTC. Its translation is CASSLVGTGRRHGYTF.

As to this clonotype: A much larger clone differs by one base, so this may be a read error. As DNA, the CDR3 is TGTGCCAGCAGTGGGACAGAGCCAGCCAAAAACATTCAGTACTTC. Translation gives CASSGTEPAKNIQYF. This rearrangement joins TRBV12-3 or TRBV12-4 to TRBJ2-4; 7 nucleotides align to TRBD1. The length of the CDR3 is 15 residues. J was trimmed by 0 bases and V by 5 bases; bases with no gene match: 4.

The chain has TRBV5-7 and TRBJ1-5; D not resolved. TRBV5-7 is given ORF status, its function remaining uncertain. Trimming took off 0 bases at V and 1 base at J, with 5 bases between the two ends. This CDR3 is 14 amino acids long. CDR3 DNA sequence: TGTGCCAGCAGCTTGGTTGGAAGCAATCAGCCCCAGCATTTT. It is translated as CASSLVGSNQPQHF.

The chain uses TRBV18 and TRBJ1-1; the match to TRBD1 covers 7 bases. V shed 2 bases and J 3 bases; nucleotides not matched to a gene: 9. Germline loops: CDR1 KGHSH, CDR2 LQKENI. The CDR3 extends over 16 amino acids. The CDR3 is CASSPSLRGSDTEAFF. CDR3 DNA sequence: TGTGCCAGCTCACCATCCCTCAGGGGGTCGGACACTGAAGCTTTCTTT.

This clonotype was seen at least ten times. The chain carries TRBV6-5 and TRBJ2-7; 9 nucleotides match TRBD1. Per germline, CDR1 MNHEY and CDR2 SVGAGI. V gave up 7 bases and J gave up 1 base; unmatched junction bases: 8. The CDR3 length is 15 residues. For the CDR3, the DNA is TGTGCCAGCAAAACCCCCGGGACAGGGTCCTACGAGCAGTACTTC. This gives the protein CASKTPGTGSYEQYF.

The sample holds many counts of this clonotype. The V and J genes are TRBV7-2 and TRBJ2-3, with 9 bases matching TRBD1. The CDR3 spans 14 residues. The trim removed 8 bases at V and 4 bases at J, leaving 7 bases unmatched. CDR1 is SGHTA, CDR2 FQGNSA, per germline. The CDR3 nucleotides are TGTGCCAGCCTAAGGGACAGGGTCCCAGATACGCAGTATTTT. This sequence encodes CASLRDRVPDTQYF.

This clonotype was detected ten times or more. The chain joins TRBV29-1 to TRBJ1-5; TRBD1 agrees at 9 bases. CDR1 is SQVTM, CDR2 ANQGSEA, per germline. CDR3 length: 12 amino acids. The V and J ends lost 6 bases and 6 bases, in that order; junction bases with no gene match: 3. CDR3: CSVGQGGQPQHF. As DNA, the CDR3 is TGCAGCGTGGGACAGGGAGGTCAGCCCCAGCATTTT.

The chain is built from TRBV7-9 and TRBJ1-6; D perhaps matches TRBD1 (5 bases). This CDR3 comprises 14 residues. Germline values: CDR1 SEHNR, CDR2 FQNEAQ (reference sequence). Trimming cost V 3 bases and J 14 bases, with 17 bases left between them. The CDR3 DNA reads TGTGCCAGCAGCTTGGCCGGGGCCAAAGAGACCCTCCACTTT. The encoded protein is CASSLAGAKETLHF.

This clonotype was counted between two and nine times. The chain employs TRBV10-2 and TRBJ2-3; TRBD1 agrees at 9 bases. The junction had 9 bases not matched to a gene; V was cut back by 7 bases and J by 4 bases. The CDR3 is made up of 15 amino acids. Germline V lookup: CDR1 WSHSY, CDR2 SAAADI. This chain's CDR3 is CASTKGQGNSDTQYF. The CDR3 coding sequence is TGCGCCAGCACGAAGGGACAGGGCAATTCAGATACGCAGTATTTT.

Turning to this clonotype: With a much larger clone just one base away, this may be a read error. J is TRBJ1-4 and V is TRBV7-2; 8 positions agree with TRBD1. The CDR3 covers 17 residues. V trimming: 3 bases; J trimming: 0 bases; junction bases outside the gene matches: 6. The V gene's germline CDR1 is SGHTA and CDR2 FQGNSA. In DNA, the CDR3 is TGTGCCAGCAGCTTCGGACAGGGAGGGACAACTAATGAAAAACTGTTTTTT. It yields the protein CASSFGQGGTTNEKLFF.

This clonotype was seen many times. This chain joins TRBV27 and TRBJ2-6; D unclear. The CDR3 length is 17 residues. In germline, CDR1 is MNHEY, CDR2 SMNVEV (reference sequence). Trimming took off 5 bases at V and 2 bases at J, with 16 bases between the two ends. CDR3 loop: CASSPELRSAGANVLTF. For the CDR3, the DNA is TGTGCCAGCAGTCCCGAACTGAGATCGGCTGGGGCCAACGTCCTGACTTTC.